These 11 T cell receptor beta chains were all obtained from the same sample, sequenced in a study of blood T cell repertoires in COVID-19. Profiling relied on immunoSEQ multiplex PCR, and the TCRdb table lists in-frame clones only, not all of them. This table holds about 300,000 clones, about 84% found once. The sequencing input was peripheral blood. These receptors were obtained from a woman aged 45-65 years with acute or convalescent COVID-19.

This rearrangement joins TRBV30 to TRBJ1-6; no reliable D call. Per germline, CDR1 GTSNPN and CDR2 SVGIG (reference sequence). With 7 bases removed from V and 7 bases from J, the gap between germline ends came to 8 bases. This CDR3 is built from 11 residues. CDR3: CAYRGNSPLHF. CDR3 nucleotides: TGTGCCTACAGAGGGAATTCACCCCTCCACTTT.

The chain is built from TRBV30 and TRBJ2-5; D gene uncertain. The V end was cut by 0 bases, the J end by 5 bases, with 7 bases between. Germline-derived CDR1 and CDR2 are GTSNPN and SVGIG (reference sequence). The CDR3 is made up of 12 amino acids. CDR3 coding DNA: TGTGCCTGGAGTGTAAACGAGGAGACCCAGTACTTC. Translating it yields CAWSVNEETQYF. The full variable domain, in which reference TRBV30 and TRBJ2-5 provide the parts outside the CDR3, is SQTIHQWPATLVQPVGSPLSLECTVEGTSNPNLYWYRQAAGRGLQLLFYSVGIGQISSEVPQNLSASRPQDRQFILSSKKLLLSDSGFYLCAWSVNEETQYFGPGTRLLVL.

The genes are TRBV5-4 and TRBJ1-2, with D possibly matching TRBD1 (5 bases). The germline V and J ends were trimmed by 0 bases and 3 bases, with 9 bases remaining between them. The CDR3 is made up of 14 amino acids. The germline V gene has CDR1 SGHNT and CDR2 YYREEE (reference sequence). The CDR3 here is CASSLGGDDYGYTF. CDR3 bases: TGTGCCAGCAGCTTGGGGGGGGACGACTATGGCTACACCTTC. Supplemented by reference TRBV5-4 and TRBJ1-2, the full variable domain reads ETGVTQSPTHLIKTRGQQVTLRCSSQSGHNTVSWYQQALGQGPQFIFQYYREEENGRGNFPPRFSGLQFPNYSSELNVNALELDDSALYLCASSLGGDDYGYTFGSGTRLTVV.

V and J are TRBV7-3 and TRBJ2-2; a weak D match, TRBD1 (6 bases). This CDR3 comprises 12 residues. Per germline, CDR1 SGHTA and CDR2 FQGTGA. The V end lost 5 bases, the J end lost 6 bases, and 7 bases lay between the germline ends. CDR3 DNA sequence: TGTGCCAGCAGCCACAGGGCCGGGGAGCTGTTTTTT. Protein sequence: CASSHRAGELFF.

This clone was counted only a few times. The chain has TRBV28 and TRBJ2-2; a possible D gene is TRBD2 (6 bases). The V gene lost 6 bases and the J gene lost 6 bases, with 14 bases spanning the gap. The CDR3 covers 14 residues. Germline V lookup: CDR1 MDHEN, CDR2 SYDVKM. As DNA, the CDR3 is TGTGCCAGCAGCCCCGGGGGAATGGCCGGGGAGCTGTTTTTT. Translation: CASSPGGMAGELFF.

This chain connects TRBV7-9 to TRBJ2-2; 8 bases align to TRBD1. This CDR3 is 16 amino acids long. Trimming cost V 1 base and J 6 bases; bases outside gene matches: 7. Germline assignment: CDR1 SEHNR and CDR2 FQNEAQ (reference sequence). The CDR3 is CASSLGGAGGAGELFF. The CDR3, as DNA: TGTGCCAGCAGCTTAGGAGGCGCAGGGGGCGCCGGGGAGCTGTTTTTT.

This chain joins TRBV28 and TRBJ2-1; tentative D call: TRBD1 (6 bases). The V gene's germline CDR1 is MDHEN and CDR2 SYDVKM. Trimming stripped 4 bases from V and 7 bases from J, with 14 bases between. The CDR3 runs 14 residues. The CDR3: CASSWTDGANEQFF. Here the CDR3 DNA reads TGTGCCAGCAGTTGGACAGATGGGGCGAATGAGCAGTTCTTC.

The chain joins TRBV20-1 to TRBJ2-7, with D hard to call. Germline V lookup: CDR1 DFQATT, CDR2 SNEGSKA (reference sequence). V was shortened by 3 bases and J by 2 bases, with 11 bases between the two germline ends. The CDR3 has 13 amino acids. This chain's CDR3 is CSASLQATYEQYF. CDR3 nucleotide sequence: TGCAGTGCTAGTCTTCAGGCAACCTACGAGCAGTACTTC.

This clone was found once. This rearrangement joins TRBV6-2 or TRBV6-3 to TRBJ1-5, with TRBD1 matching 7 bases. V dropped 2 bases and J dropped 6; count of bases not matched to a gene: 4. The CDR3 consists of 14 residues. Germline CDR1 reads MNHEY; CDR2 reads SVGEGT. The CDR3 nucleotides are TGTGCCAGCAGTTACAGAAGGGGGCCTCAGCCCCAGCATTTT. Protein: CASSYRRGPQPQHF.

The rearrangement links TRBV28 to TRBJ2-7; 7 bases match TRBD2. With V trimmed by 6 bases and J by 5 bases, 16 bases remained unmatched. CDR1 MDHEN and CDR2 SYDVKM come from the germline V gene. CDR3 length: 16 residues. CDR3 in DNA: TGTGCCAGCAGCTCCCCGCGGGAGAGACTAGTCGACGAGCAGTACTTC. It translates to CASSSPRERLVDEQYF.

The chain joins TRBV3-1 (or the pseudogene TRBV3-2) to TRBJ2-1; maybe TRBD1 (5 bases). Germline V lookup: CDR1 LGHDT, CDR2 YNNKEL (reference sequence). V was trimmed by 4 bases and J by 4 bases, leaving 8 bases between them. This CDR3 is built from 13 residues. Here the CDR3 DNA reads TGTGCCAGCAGCCCCGGACAATACAATGAGCAGTTCTTC. Translation gives CASSPGQYNEQFF.